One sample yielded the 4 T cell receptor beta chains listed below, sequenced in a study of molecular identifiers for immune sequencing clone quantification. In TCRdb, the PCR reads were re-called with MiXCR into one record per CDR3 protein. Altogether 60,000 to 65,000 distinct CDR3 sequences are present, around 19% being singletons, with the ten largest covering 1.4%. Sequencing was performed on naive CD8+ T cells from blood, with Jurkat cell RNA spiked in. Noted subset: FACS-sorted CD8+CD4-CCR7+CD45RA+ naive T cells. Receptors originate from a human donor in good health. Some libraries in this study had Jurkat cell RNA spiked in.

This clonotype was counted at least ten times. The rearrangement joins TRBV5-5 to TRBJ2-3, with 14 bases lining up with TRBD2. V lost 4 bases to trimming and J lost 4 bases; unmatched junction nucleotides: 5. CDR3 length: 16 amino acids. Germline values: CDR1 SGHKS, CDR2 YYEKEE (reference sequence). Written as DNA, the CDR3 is TGTGCCAGCAGCCGGACTAGCGGGAGGTTGGCAGATACGCAGTATTTT. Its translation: CASSRTSGRLADTQYF.

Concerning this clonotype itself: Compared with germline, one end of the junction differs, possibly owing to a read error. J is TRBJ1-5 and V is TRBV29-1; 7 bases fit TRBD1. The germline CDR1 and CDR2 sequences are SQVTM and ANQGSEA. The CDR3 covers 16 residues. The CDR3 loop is CSGPGTEFYSNQPQRF. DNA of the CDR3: TGCAGCGGGCCCGGGACAGAGTTTTATAGCAATCAGCCCCAGCGTTTT.

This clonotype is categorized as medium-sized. CDR3 sequence (DNA): TGTGCCAGCAGTTGGCGGGGCACAGATACGCAGTATTTT. It specifies CASSWRGTDTQYF. V gene TRBV28 combines with J gene TRBJ2-3, with D perhaps TRBD2 (5 bases). This CDR3 spans 13 amino acids. Germline CDR1 and CDR2: MDHEN and SYDVKM. The germline V and J ends were trimmed by 4 bases and 1 base, with 6 bases remaining between them.

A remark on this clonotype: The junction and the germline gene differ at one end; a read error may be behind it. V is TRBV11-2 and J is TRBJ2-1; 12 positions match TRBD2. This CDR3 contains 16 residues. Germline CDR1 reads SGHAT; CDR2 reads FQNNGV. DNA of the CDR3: TGTGCCAGCAGCCCGACTAGCGGGAGATTTAGGGATGAGCGGTTCTTC. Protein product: CASSPTSGRFRDERFF.